Sequencing of this T cell receptor beta chain was carried out in a study of blood T cell repertoires in COVID-19. The wider study: Both acute and convalescent COVID-19 samples were obtained from the United States, Italy and Spain. Sample material is recorded as cDNA or gDNA derived from T cells, B-cell-depleted T cells, or PBMCs.

Seattle participants joined during active infection and were tracked over time. Source study methods: The authors estimated nucleated cell counts from reference gene primer amplification. Measured with immunoSEQ multiplex PCR; TCRdb has only the in-frame clones, and not every one. That table furnishes V, J and clone size, whereas the DNA furnished D and trimming. The sample carries about 63,000 clones, 75% to 85% recorded once. CDR3 length equals 14 residues. The germline gives CDR1 MNHEY, CDR2 SVGAGI. V was clipped by 0 bases and J by 6 bases, with 12 bases between them. J is TRBJ2-7 and V is TRBV6-5; D unresolved. Input material: peripheral blood. The clonotype originates from a man in his sixties with COVID-19, enrolled during active disease. CDR3 residues: CASSYSGSPSEQYF. The CDR3 coding sequence is TGTGCCAGCAGTTACTCGGGCAGTCCCAGCGAGCAGTACTTC.